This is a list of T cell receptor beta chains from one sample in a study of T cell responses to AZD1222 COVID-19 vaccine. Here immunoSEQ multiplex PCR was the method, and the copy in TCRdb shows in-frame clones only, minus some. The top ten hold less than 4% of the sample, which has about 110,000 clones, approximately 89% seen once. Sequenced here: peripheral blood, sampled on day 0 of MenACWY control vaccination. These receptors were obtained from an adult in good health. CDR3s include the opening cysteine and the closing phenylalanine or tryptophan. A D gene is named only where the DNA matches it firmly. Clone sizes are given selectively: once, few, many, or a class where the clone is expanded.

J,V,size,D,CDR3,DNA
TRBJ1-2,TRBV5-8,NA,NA,CASTVSGPTNYGYTF,TGTGCCAGCACCGTCAGCGGACCCACTAACTATGGCTACACCTTC
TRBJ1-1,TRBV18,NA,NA,CASSSFDRSEAFF,TGTGCCAGCTCATCTTTTGACAGATCTGAAGCTTTCTTT
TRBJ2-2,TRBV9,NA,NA,CASSVGPGELFF,TGTGCCAGCAGCGTAGGCCCCGGGGAGCTGTTTTTT
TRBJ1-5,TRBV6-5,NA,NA,CASSYGRGNQPQHF,TGTGCCAGCAGTTACGGGCGGGGCAATCAGCCCCAGCATTTT
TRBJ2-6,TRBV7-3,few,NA,CASKFSGANVLTF,TGTGCCAGCAAATTTTCTGGGGCCAACGTCCTGACTTTC
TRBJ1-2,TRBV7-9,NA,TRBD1,CASIRTGNYGYTF,TGTGCCAGCATTCGGACAGGCAACTATGGCTACACCTTC
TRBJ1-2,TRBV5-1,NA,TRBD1,CASSLGQGDYGYTF,TGCGCCAGCAGCCTGGGACAGGGGGACTATGGCTACACCTTC
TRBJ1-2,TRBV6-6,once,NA,CASSPGSLNYGYTF,TGTGCCAGCAGTCCAGGGTCCCTCAACTATGGCTACACCTTC
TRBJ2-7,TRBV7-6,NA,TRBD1,CASSQGQGASYEQYF,TGTGCCAGCAGCCAAGGACAGGGGGCTTCCTACGAGCAGTACTTC
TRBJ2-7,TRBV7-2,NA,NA,CASKITREQVPDEQYF,TGTGCCAGCAAAATAACTAGGGAACAGGTCCCTGACGAGCAGTACTTC
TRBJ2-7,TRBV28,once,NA,CASSQGHLSYEQYF,TGTGCCAGCAGCCAGGGACACCTCTCCTACGAGCAGTACTTC
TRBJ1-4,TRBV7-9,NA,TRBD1,CASSLGTGEKLFF,TGTGCCAGCAGCTTAGGGACAGGGGAAAAACTGTTTTTT
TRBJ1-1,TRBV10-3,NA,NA,CAISGDGEANTEAFF,TGTGCCATCAGTGGGGATGGGGAGGCGAACACTGAAGCTTTCTTT
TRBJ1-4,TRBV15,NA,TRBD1,CATSRENWDRGGEKLFF,TGTGCCACCAGCAGAGAGAATTGGGACAGGGGTGGAGAAAAACTGTTTTTT
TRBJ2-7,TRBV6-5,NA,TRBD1,CASSYSSAGGYEQYF,TGTGCCAGCAGTTACTCTTCGGCAGGGGGCTACGAGCAGTACTTC
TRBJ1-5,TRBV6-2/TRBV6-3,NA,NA,CASSSLRVGNQPQHF,TGTGCCAGCAGTTCGCTGCGGGTTGGGAATCAGCCCCAGCATTTT
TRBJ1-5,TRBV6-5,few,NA,CASIAAFRNQPQHF,TGTGCCAGCATCGCGGCCTTCCGAAATCAGCCCCAGCATTTT
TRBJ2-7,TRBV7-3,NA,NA,CASSRGTLDEQYF,TGTGCCAGCAGCCGTGGGACTCTCGACGAGCAGTACTTC
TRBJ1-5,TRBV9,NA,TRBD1,CASSEGQFNQPQHF,TGTGCCAGCAGCGAGGGACAGTTCAATCAGCCCCAGCATTTT
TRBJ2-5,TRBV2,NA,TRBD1,CASSQQGAGETQYF,TGTGCCAGCAGCCAACAGGGGGCAGGGGAGACCCAGTACTTC
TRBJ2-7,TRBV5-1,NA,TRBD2,CASRPSGIYEQYF,TGCGCCAGCCGACCTAGCGGGATCTACGAGCAGTACTTC
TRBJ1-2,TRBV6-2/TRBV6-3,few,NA,CASSYSLFKTTSNYGYTF,TGTGCCAGCAGTTACTCGCTTTTTAAGACAACTTCTAACTATGGCTACACCTTC
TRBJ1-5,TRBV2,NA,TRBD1,CASSSTGDGDQPQHF,TGTGCCAGTAGTTCGACAGGGGACGGCGATCAGCCCCAGCATTTT
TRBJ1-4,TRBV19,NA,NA,CASRDRGRSFNEKLFF,TGTGCCAGTAGGGACCGGGGTAGGAGTTTTAATGAAAAACTGTTTTTT
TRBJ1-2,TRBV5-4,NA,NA,CASSSAGGYTF,TGTGCCAGCAGCTCTGCGGGTGGCTACACCTTC
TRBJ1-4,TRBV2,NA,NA,CASSARATGRYEKLFF,TGTGCCAGCAGTGCCCGGGCAACAGGGAGGTATGAAAAACTGTTTTTT
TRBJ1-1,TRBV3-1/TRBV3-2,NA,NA,CASSQVRGGTEAFF,TGTGCCAGCAGCCAAGTCAGGGGAGGCACTGAAGCTTTCTTT
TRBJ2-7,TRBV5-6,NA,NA,CASSFPGVTYEQYF,TGTGCCAGCAGCTTCCCAGGGGTGACCTACGAGCAGTACTTC
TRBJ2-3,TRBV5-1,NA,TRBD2,CASSLAPSGGSTDTQYF,TGCGCCAGCAGCTTGGCCCCTAGCGGGGGGAGCACAGATACGCAGTATTTT
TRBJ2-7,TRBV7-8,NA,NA,CASSLDFQNTHEQYF,TGTGCCAGCAGCTTAGATTTTCAGAATACCCACGAGCAGTACTTC
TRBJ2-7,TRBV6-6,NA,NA,CASSYSGDASYEQYF,TGTGCCAGCAGTTACTCGGGGGACGCCTCCTACGAGCAGTACTTC
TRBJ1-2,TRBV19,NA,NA,CASSIDLTYANYGYTF,TGTGCCAGTAGTATAGATCTGACCTATGCTAACTATGGCTACACCTTC
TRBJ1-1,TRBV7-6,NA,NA,CASSPGRGVEAFF,TGTGCCAGCAGCCCCGGGAGGGGTGTTGAAGCTTTCTTT
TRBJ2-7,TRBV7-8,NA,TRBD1,CASSSLTGGGYGQYF,TGTGCCAGCAGCTCACTTACAGGGGGCGGTTACGGGCAGTACTTC
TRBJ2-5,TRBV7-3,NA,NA,CASSSPPERGQGETQYF,TGTGCCAGCAGCTCCCCCCCCGAGCGGGGTCAGGGGGAGACCCAGTACTTC
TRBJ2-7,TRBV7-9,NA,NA,CASSLGTAYEQYF,TGTGCCAGCAGCTTAGGGACAGCCTACGAGCAGTACTTC
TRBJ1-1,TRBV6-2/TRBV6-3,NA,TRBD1,CASSWDRAPRVNTEAFF,TGTGCCAGCAGCTGGGACAGGGCCCCCAGAGTGAACACTGAAGCTTTCTTT
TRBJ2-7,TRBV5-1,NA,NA,CASSLRQGYEQYF,TGCGCCAGCAGCTTGAGGCAGGGCTACGAGCAGTACTTC
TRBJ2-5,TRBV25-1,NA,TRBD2,CASSTGGAGETQYF,TGTGCCAGCAGCACCGGGGGGGCCGGTGAGACCCAGTACTTC
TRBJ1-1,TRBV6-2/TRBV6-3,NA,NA,CASSPTFMNTEAFF,TGTGCCAGCAGTCCGACTTTTATGAACACTGAAGCTTTCTTT
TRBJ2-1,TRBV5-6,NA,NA,CASSFRVGSYNEQFF,TGTGCCAGCAGCTTCAGGGTAGGCTCCTACAATGAGCAGTTCTTC
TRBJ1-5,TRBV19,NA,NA,CASSSSQGNNQPQHF,TGTGCCAGTAGTTCTTCGCAGGGTAATAATCAGCCCCAGCATTTT
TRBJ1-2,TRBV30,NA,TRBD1,CAWSVQGANYGYTF,TGTGCCTGGAGTGTACAGGGGGCTAACTATGGCTACACCTTC
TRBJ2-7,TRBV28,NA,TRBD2,CASAGGTSLYEQYF,TGTGCCTCGGCGGGGGGCACCTCCCTCTACGAGCAGTACTTC
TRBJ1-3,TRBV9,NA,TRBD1,CASSATGAGNTIYF,TGTGCCAGCAGCGCTACAGGGGCTGGAAACACCATATATTTT
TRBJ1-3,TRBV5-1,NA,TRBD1,CASSLGDRAGGNTIYF,TGCGCCAGCAGCTTGGGGGACAGGGCGGGTGGAAACACCATATATTTT
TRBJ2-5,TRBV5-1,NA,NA,CASKDSQETQYF,TGCGCCAGCAAGGATAGTCAAGAGACCCAGTACTTC
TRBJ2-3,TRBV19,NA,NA,CASSPVGATGTQYF,TGTGCCAGTAGTCCCGTCGGGGCCACGGGTACGCAGTATTTT
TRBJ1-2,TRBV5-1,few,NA,CASSLAIAKPYGYTF,TGCGCCAGCAGCTTGGCCATAGCTAAACCCTATGGCTACACCTTC